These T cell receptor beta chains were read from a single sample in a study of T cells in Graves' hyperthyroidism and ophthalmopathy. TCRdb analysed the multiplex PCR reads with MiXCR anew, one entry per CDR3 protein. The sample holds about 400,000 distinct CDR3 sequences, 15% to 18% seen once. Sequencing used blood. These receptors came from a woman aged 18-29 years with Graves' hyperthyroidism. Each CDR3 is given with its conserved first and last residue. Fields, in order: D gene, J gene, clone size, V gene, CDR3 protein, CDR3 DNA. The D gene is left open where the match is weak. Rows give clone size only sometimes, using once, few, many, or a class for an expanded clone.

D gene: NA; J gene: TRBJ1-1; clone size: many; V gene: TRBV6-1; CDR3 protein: CASRQPRDGWNTEAFF; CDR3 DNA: TGTGCCAGCAGACAACCCCGGGACGGTTGGAACACTGAAGCTTTCTTT
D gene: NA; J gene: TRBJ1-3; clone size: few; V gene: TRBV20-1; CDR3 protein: CSARFEGGNTIYF; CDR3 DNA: TGCAGTGCTAGATTTGAGGGGGGAAACACCATATATTTT
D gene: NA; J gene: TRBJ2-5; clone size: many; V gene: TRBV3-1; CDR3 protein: CASSHSGTWYDGNQYF; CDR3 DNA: TGTGCCAGCAGCCATTCCGGGACATGGTATGACGGGAACCAGTACTTC
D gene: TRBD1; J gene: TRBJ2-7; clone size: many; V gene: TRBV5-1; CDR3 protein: CASSPGQYYEQYF; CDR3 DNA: TGCGCCAGCAGCCCGGGACAGTATTACGAGCAGTACTTC
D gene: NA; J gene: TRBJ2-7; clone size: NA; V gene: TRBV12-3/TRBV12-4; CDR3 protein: CASSRMGFTEQYF; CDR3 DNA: TGTGCCAGCAGTCGAATGGGTTTTACCGAGCAGTACTTC
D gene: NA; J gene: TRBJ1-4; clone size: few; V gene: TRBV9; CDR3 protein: CASSGDTGFANEKLFF; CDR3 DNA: TGTGCCAGCAGCGGCGATACAGGGTTTGCTAATGAAAAACTGTTTTTT
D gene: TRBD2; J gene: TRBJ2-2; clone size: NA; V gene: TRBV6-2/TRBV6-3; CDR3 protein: CASRSLAGANTGELFF; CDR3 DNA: TGTGCCAGCAGGTCCCTAGCGGGGGCGAACACCGGGGAGCTGTTTTTT
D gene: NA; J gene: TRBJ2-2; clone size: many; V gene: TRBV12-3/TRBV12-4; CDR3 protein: CASSFPVPNSNTGELFF; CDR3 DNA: TGTGCCAGCAGTTTCCCGGTCCCGAACTCGAACACCGGGGAGCTGTTTTTT
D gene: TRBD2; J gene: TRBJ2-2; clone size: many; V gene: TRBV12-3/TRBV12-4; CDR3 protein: CASRPGLAGNTGELFF; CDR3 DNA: TGTGCCAGCAGACCGGGACTAGCGGGGAACACCGGGGAGCTGTTTTTT
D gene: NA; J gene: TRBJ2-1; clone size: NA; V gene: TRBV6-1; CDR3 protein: CASSHRTVAPNEQFF; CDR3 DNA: TGTGCCAGCAGTCACCGGACAGTTGCTCCCAATGAGCAGTTCTTC
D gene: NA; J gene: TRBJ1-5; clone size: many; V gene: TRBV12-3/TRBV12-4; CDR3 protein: CASSFGPEGVGNQPQHF; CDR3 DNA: TGTGCCAGCAGTTTTGGTCCCGAGGGGGTCGGCAATCAGCCCCAGCATTTT